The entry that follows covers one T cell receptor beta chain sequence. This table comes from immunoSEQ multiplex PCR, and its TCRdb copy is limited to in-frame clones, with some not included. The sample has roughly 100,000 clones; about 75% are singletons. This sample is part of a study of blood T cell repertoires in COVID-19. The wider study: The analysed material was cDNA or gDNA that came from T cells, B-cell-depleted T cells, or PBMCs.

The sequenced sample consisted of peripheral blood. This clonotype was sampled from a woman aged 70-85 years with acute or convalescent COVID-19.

The CDR3 protein is CASSPTRQGKGTGELFF. CDR3 nucleotide sequence: TGTGCCAGCAGCCCAACTAGACAGGGGAAAGGAACCGGGGAGCTGTTTTTT. The V and J genes are TRBV7-9 and TRBJ2-2; TRBD1 agrees at 8 bases. V shed 5 bases, J shed 5 bases, and the junction held 13 bases outside the gene matches. This CDR3 has 17 amino acids. In germline, CDR1 is SEHNR, CDR2 FQNEAQ (reference sequence).